This T cell receptor (beta chain) was identified during a study of beta chain features in type 1 diabetes. Expressed TCRB transcripts were sequenced after all isolated RNA was converted to cDNA. About 3.5 million reads per sample on average were obtained from naive, central memory and regulatory T cell samples. Produced via immunoSEQ multiplex PCR; TCRdb's table is partial and in-frame only. The sample has about 130,000 clones; 7% to 10% are singletons. Blood was collected once per donor into heparin, averaging about 100 mL. Purity above 95% was achieved in all sorted populations. The CDR3 length is 16 residues. Germline V CDR1 and CDR2: SGHTA, FQGNSA. Trimming at V came to 4 bases and at J to 5 bases, leaving 12 bases not matched to a gene.

The J gene is TRBJ2-5, the V gene TRBV7-2; 8 nucleotides line up with TRBD1. The sample taken for sequencing was central memory CD4+ T cells from blood. This TCR was sampled from a man between 18 and 29 years old in good health. The CDR3 DNA reads as TGTGCCAGCAGCTCCGTCCTCAGGGGGCGCCGGGAGACCCAGTACTTC. Its translation is CASSSVLRGRRETQYF.